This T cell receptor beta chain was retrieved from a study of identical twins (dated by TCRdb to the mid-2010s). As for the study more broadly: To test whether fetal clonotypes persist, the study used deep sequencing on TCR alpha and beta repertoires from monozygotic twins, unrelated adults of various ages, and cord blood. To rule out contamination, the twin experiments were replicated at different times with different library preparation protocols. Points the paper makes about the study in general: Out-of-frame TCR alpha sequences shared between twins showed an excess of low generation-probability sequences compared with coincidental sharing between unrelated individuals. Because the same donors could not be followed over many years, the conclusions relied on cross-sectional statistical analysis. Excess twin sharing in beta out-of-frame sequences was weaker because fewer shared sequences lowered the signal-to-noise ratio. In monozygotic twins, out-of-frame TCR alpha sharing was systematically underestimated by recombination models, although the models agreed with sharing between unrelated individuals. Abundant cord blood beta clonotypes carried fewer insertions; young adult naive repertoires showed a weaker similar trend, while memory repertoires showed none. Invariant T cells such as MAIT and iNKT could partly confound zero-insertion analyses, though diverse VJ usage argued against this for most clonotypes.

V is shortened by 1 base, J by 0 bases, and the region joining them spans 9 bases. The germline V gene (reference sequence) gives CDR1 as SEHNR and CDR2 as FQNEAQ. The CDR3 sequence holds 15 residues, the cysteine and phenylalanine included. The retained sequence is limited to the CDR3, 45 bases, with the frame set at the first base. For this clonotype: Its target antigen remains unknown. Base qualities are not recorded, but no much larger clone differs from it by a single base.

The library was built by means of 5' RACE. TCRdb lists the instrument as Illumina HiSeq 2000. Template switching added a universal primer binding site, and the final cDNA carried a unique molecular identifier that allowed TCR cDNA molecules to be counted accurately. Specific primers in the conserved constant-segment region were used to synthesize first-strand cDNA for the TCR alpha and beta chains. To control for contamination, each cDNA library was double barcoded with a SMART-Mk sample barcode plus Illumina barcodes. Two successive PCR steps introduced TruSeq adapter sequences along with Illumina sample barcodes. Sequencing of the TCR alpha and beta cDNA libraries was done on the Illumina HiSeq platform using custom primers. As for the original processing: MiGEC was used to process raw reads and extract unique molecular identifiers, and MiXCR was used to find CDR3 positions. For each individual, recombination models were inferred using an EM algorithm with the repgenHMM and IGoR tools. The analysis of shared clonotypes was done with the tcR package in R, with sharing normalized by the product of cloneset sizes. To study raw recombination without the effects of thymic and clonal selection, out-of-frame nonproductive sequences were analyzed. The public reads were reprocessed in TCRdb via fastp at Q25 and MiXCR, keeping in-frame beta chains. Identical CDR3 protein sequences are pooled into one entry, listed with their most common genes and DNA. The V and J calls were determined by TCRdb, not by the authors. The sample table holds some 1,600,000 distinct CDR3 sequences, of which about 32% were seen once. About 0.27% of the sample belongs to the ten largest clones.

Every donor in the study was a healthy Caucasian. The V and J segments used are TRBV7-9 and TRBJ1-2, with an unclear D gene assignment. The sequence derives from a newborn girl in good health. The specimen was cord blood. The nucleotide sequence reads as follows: TGTGCCAGCAGCTTAGTGGCTCGCGCTAACTATGGCTACACCTTC. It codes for CASSLVARANYGYTF. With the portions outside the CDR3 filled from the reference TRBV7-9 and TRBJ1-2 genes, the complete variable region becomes DTGVSQNPRHKITKRGQNVTFRCDPISEHNRLYWYRQTLGQGPEFLTYFQNEAQLEKSRLLSDRFSAERPKGSFSTLEIQRTEQGDSAMYLCASSLVARANYGYTFGSGTRLTVV.